This passage covers 8 T cell receptor beta chains from one sample sequenced in a study of graft-versus-host responses after intestinal transplantation. The authors processed graft tissue to release intraepithelial and lamina propria lymphocytes. The assay was immunoSEQ multiplex PCR, and TCRdb's table has in-frame clones only and misses some. The sample includes 60,000 to 65,000 clones, approximately 88% of them seen just once. The source material was ileum tissue, sampled less than 400 days after transplant. The receptors were gathered from a human patient who received an intestinal transplant, so some T cells may come from the graft donor.

The chain employs TRBV5-1 and TRBJ2-7, with 8 bases fitting TRBD1. The CDR3 is made up of 13 amino acids. V was clipped by 3 bases and J by 4 bases; unmatched bases: 3. Germline loops: CDR1 SGHRS, CDR2 YFSETQ. CDR3 in amino acids: CASSSRDRYEQYF. The CDR3 region has the DNA TGCGCCAGCAGCTCCCGGGACAGGTACGAGCAGTACTTC.

This clone was detected only once. The rearrangement links TRBV11-2 to TRBJ2-2; possible D gene TRBD2, 6 bases. Looked up from germline, CDR1 is SGHAT and CDR2 is FQNNGV. The CDR3 contains 15 residues. Trimming took off 4 bases at V and 6 bases at J, with 15 bases between the two ends. CDR3 nucleotides: TGTGCCAGCAGCTCACCTAAGACTAGGTCCGGGGAGCTGTTTTTT. Protein sequence: CASSSPKTRSGELFF.

The chain couples TRBV19 to TRBJ2-7; no definite D call. CDR3 length equals 13 residues. In germline, CDR1 is LNHDA, CDR2 SQIVND (reference sequence). The V end was cut by 7 bases, the J end by 0 bases, with 10 bases between. The CDR3 coding sequence is TGTGCCAGTAAGGAGTTTGGCTCCTACGAGCAGTACTTC. Protein: CASKEFGSYEQYF.

The CDR3 spells CASILQGPGEKLFF. The CDR3 nucleotides read TGTGCCAGCATACTACAGGGCCCAGGGGAAAAACTGTTTTTT. The chain joins TRBV2 to TRBJ1-4; tentatively, D is TRBD1 (6 bases). In germline, CDR1 is SNHLY, CDR2 FYNNEI. CDR3 length: 14 amino acids. The V end was cut by 7 bases, the J end by 8 bases, with 17 bases between. The full variable domain, rest sourced from reference TRBV2 and TRBJ1-4, is EPEVTQTPSHQVTQMGQEVILRCVPISNHLYFYWYRQILGQKVEFLVSFYNNEISEKSEIFDDQFSVERPDGSNFTLKIRSTKLEDSAMYFCASILQGPGEKLFFGSGTQLSVL.

The chain has TRBV6-6 and TRBJ1-2, with TRBD1 matching over 7 bases. The V segment lost 10 bases and the J segment 7 bases; nucleotides outside the gene matches: 6. The CDR3 sequence is 11 residues long. Per the germline V gene, CDR1 is MNHNY and CDR2 is SVGAGI (reference sequence). CDR3: CATLGTVGYTF. For the CDR3, the DNA is TGTGCCACCCTCGGGACAGTTGGCTACACCTTC.

The chain's CDR3 is CSVEGTGATLYYNEQFF. In DNA form, the CDR3 reads TGCAGCGTTGAGGGGACAGGGGCCACTCTCTACTACAATGAGCAGTTCTTC. The chain carries TRBV29-1 and TRBJ2-1; TRBD1 matches 10 bases. Germline lookup yields CDR1 SQVTM and CDR2 ANQGSEA. Trimming cost V 3 bases and J 3 bases; bases outside gene matches: 11. The length of the CDR3 is 17 residues.

The rearrangement joins TRBV7-9 to TRBJ1-2; a possible D gene is TRBD1 (5 bases). The CDR3 length is 13 residues. Trimming pared 0 bases from V and 8 bases from J, leaving 10 bases between. The V gene's germline CDR1 is SEHNR and CDR2 FQNEAQ (reference sequence). The CDR3 reads CASSLAGALGYTF. DNA for the CDR3: TGTGCCAGCAGCTTAGCAGGGGCGCTAGGCTACACCTTC.

V gene TRBV6-1 combines with J gene TRBJ1-5, with D possibly TRBD1 on 5 matching bases. V lost 7 bases and J 3 bases, leaving 16 bases between the germline ends. Germline CDR1 is MNHNS and CDR2 is SASEGT. This CDR3 region has 15 residues. Here the CDR3 reads CASTPLDRFNQPQHF. DNA of the CDR3: TGTGCCAGCACCCCACTCGACAGATTCAATCAGCCCCAGCATTTT.